This section outlines one TCR beta chain sequence together with its context. The authors ran a second PCR of roughly 6 to 11 cycles using a sample-barcoded 5' primer and a J-beta primer mix. All cDNA molecules were each tagged by a template-switch adaptor with 12 random nucleotides. TCRdb redid the calling of the 5' RACE reads with MiXCR, one entry per CDR3 protein. The table lists under 2,000,000 distinct CDR3 sequences, around 50% of them singletons. The data were taken from a study of blood T cells in healthy people across ages. In germline, CDR1 is MNHEY, CDR2 SVGAGI. This CDR3 contains 18 residues. The junction had 11 bases not matched to a gene; V was cut back by 2 bases and J by 2 bases.

The sequenced sample consisted of blood. The chain employs TRBV6-5 and TRBJ2-3; TRBD1 matches 9 bases. This TCR came from a woman between 40 and 55 years old in good health. CDR3 sequence reads: CASSYVRSTGGFTDTQYF. DNA of the CDR3: TGTGCCAGCAGTTACGTGAGATCGACAGGGGGTTTCACAGATACGCAGTATTTT.